A single sample gave rise to the 9 T cell receptor beta chains below, sequenced in a study of T cell responses to AZD1222 COVID-19 vaccine. Generated by immunoSEQ multiplex PCR, the TCRdb table keeps only in-frame clones and is missing some. The repertoire holds about 110,000 clones, with about 92% as singletons. This material consisted of peripheral blood, taken on day 0 of AZD1222 vaccination. Source of these receptors: an adult in good health.

The gene calls are TRBV7-8 and TRBJ1-2, with TRBD1 matching over 7 bases. The CDR3 is 14 residues long. Germline loops: CDR1 SGHVS, CDR2 FQNEAQ. Losses at the gene ends were 5 bases for V and 6 bases for J; bases not matched to a gene: 9. CDR3 in amino acids: CASSITRGGDGYTF. CDR3 DNA: TGTGCCAGCAGCATAACCAGGGGGGGAGATGGCTACACCTTC.

This clone was counted between two and nine times. J is TRBJ2-1 and V is TRBV11-3, with unresolved D. The germline gives CDR1 SGHNT, CDR2 YENEEA. V dropped 10 bases and J dropped 6 bases, with 13 bases sitting between them. The CDR3 loop spans 12 amino acids. In DNA, the CDR3 is TGTGCCATCCAGAGTGGCGCCAATGAGCAGTTCTTC. Protein sequence: CAIQSGANEQFF.

The chain is built from TRBV10-3 and TRBJ1-4; D remains unclear. The germline gives CDR1 ENHRY, CDR2 SYGVKD. V was trimmed by 3 bases and J by 0 bases, leaving 2 bases between them. CDR3 length equals 13 residues. The DNA for the CDR3 is TGTGCCATCAGTGACTCAACTAATGAAAAACTGTTTTTT. This gives the protein CAISDSTNEKLFF.

Here the CDR3 reads CASSLSTRTEAFF. Here the CDR3 DNA reads TGTGCCAGCAGCTTATCAACGAGGACTGAAGCTTTCTTT. The chain recombines TRBV7-9 with TRBJ1-1, with no clear D. The germline CDR1 and CDR2 sequences are SEHNR and FQNEAQ (reference sequence). There are 13 residues in the CDR3. V lost 2 bases and J 5 bases, leaving 9 bases between the germline ends.

V gene TRBV12-3 or TRBV12-4 combines with J gene TRBJ1-1; D is unclear. The length of the CDR3 is 10 residues. V lost 3 bases and J 5 bases, leaving 1 base between the germline ends. The DNA for the CDR3 is TGTGCCAGCAGTTTTACTGAAGCTTTCTTT. It encodes CASSFTEAFF.

This sequence joins TRBV4-2 and TRBJ1-2, with 8 bases lining up with TRBD1. Germline lookup yields CDR1 LGHNA and CDR2 YNFKEQ. CDR3 length equals 16 residues. The J segment lost 2 bases and the V segment lost 0 bases, leaving 5 bases of the junction unmatched. In DNA, the CDR3 is TGTGCCAGCAGCCAAGACAGGGACAGGCGAAACTATGGCTACACCTTC. Amino acid sequence: CASSQDRDRRNYGYTF.

V and J are TRBV18 and TRBJ2-2, with 11 bases that match TRBD1. With V trimmed by 6 bases and J by 2 bases, 2 bases remained unmatched. This CDR3 has 15 amino acids. CDR1 and CDR2 (germline): KGHSH, LQKENI. The CDR3 loop reads CASSDRGRNTGELFF. The CDR3 coding sequence is TGTGCCAGCTCGGACAGGGGGCGAAACACCGGGGAGCTGTTTTTT.

The V and J genes are TRBV11-2 and TRBJ2-7, with no clear D. V lost 5 bases to trimming and J lost 1 base, with 15 bases between them. Germline loops: CDR1 SGHAT, CDR2 FQNNGV. The CDR3 has 15 residues. The DNA of the CDR3 is TGTGCCAGCAGCGAACCAGTGGGTGGGTCCTACGAGCAGTACTTC. Amino acid sequence: CASSEPVGGSYEQYF.

This chain joins TRBV5-4 and TRBJ2-1; no reliable D call. Germline loops: CDR1 SGHNT, CDR2 YYREEE (reference sequence). The V gene lost 1 base and the J gene lost 3 bases, with 11 bases spanning the gap. The CDR3 spans 15 residues. In DNA, the CDR3 is TGTGCCAGCAGCTTGCAATCCGTCATCTACAATGAGCAGTTCTTC. As protein: CASSLQSVIYNEQFF.